Each of the 18 T cell receptor beta chains below was sequenced from the same sample in a study of OX40 agonist ivuxolimab in advanced cancers. Some clones are missing from TCRdb's copy, which holds only in-frame ones; the method was immunoSEQ multiplex PCR. The sample includes approximately 68,000 clones, approximately 86% seen only once; the top ten take 0.6% to 0.8%. This specimen was CD4+ or CD8+ T cells sorted from blood, taken in a trial of the OX40 agonist ivuxolimab. The receptors stem from an adult with an advanced solid tumor such as melanoma, head and neck, liver or kidney cancer.

The V gene is TRBV5-4, the J gene TRBJ2-5; the D gene is possibly TRBD1 (5 bases). V was cut by 4 bases and J by 5 bases, with 18 bases left in between. Germline V gives CDR1 SGHNT, CDR2 YYREEE (reference sequence). The CDR3 is 15 residues long. The CDR3 DNA reads TGTGCCAGCAGCCTTAAGGGGCGAGACCGGGAGACCCAGTACTTC. It is translated as CASSLKGRDRETQYF.

In this sample, this clone turned up a few times. This chain connects TRBV2 to TRBJ1-2; the D is unclear. Between the trimmed V and J ends, which lost 7 bases and 4 bases, there was a span of 13 bases. Germline values: CDR1 SNHLY, CDR2 FYNNEI. This CDR3 contains 13 residues. CDR3 protein: CASTVGLGYGYTF. For the CDR3, the DNA is TGTGCCAGCACCGTAGGCCTTGGCTATGGCTACACCTTC. The full variable domain, with the rest looked up from reference TRBV2 and TRBJ1-2, is EPEVTQTPSHQVTQMGQEVILRCVPISNHLYFYWYRQILGQKVEFLVSFYNNEISEKSEIFDDQFSVERPDGSNFTLKIRSTKLEDSAMYFCASTVGLGYGYTFGSGTRLTVV.

This chain joins TRBV7-2 and TRBJ1-4; 7 bases agree with TRBD1. Germline lookup yields CDR1 SGHTA and CDR2 FQGNSA. Trimming removed 5 bases from V and 4 bases from J; junction bases left unmatched: 4. The CDR3 length is 14 residues. CDR3 loop: CASSKTGLNEKLFF. The DNA for the CDR3 is TGTGCCAGCAGCAAGACAGGGCTTAATGAAAAACTGTTTTTT.

V is TRBV30 and J is TRBJ2-5; no definite D call. The V gene lost 4 bases and the J gene lost 5 bases, with 20 bases spanning the gap. The CDR3 is 15 residues long. Looked up from germline, CDR1 is GTSNPN and CDR2 is SVGIG (reference sequence). The CDR3 loop is CAWIPLRAMGETQYF. DNA of the CDR3: TGTGCCTGGATTCCCCTCCGGGCTATGGGGGAGACCCAGTACTTC.

This clone has a handful of counts. The chain uses TRBV18 and TRBJ1-1; D is uncertain. CDR3 length: 15 residues. The germline V and J ends were trimmed by 6 bases and 1 base, with 15 bases remaining between them. Germline CDR1 is KGHSH and CDR2 is LQKENI. The CDR3 protein is CASSLGRGRNTEAFF. The CDR3 DNA sequence: TGTGCCAGCTCGCTTGGCCGGGGAAGGAACACTGAAGCTTTCTTT.

The rearrangement links TRBV28 to TRBJ1-2; weak D call: TRBD1 (5 bases). V lost 7 bases and J lost 6, with 9 bases in between. CDR1 is MDHEN, CDR2 SYDVKM, per germline. The CDR3 length is 11 residues. The DNA of the CDR3 is TGTGCCAGCACAGGGTCGGATGGCTACACCTTC. It encodes CASTGSDGYTF.

The rearrangement joins TRBV10-2 to TRBJ2-7; 7 bases map to TRBD1. CDR3 size: 16 residues. Germline assignment: CDR1 WSHSY and CDR2 SAAADI. V gave up 4 bases and J gave up 2 bases; unmatched junction bases: 11. CDR3 region: CASSVQSSGQAYEQYF. The DNA of the CDR3 is TGCGCCAGCAGTGTACAATCCTCTGGACAGGCCTACGAGCAGTACTTC.

The chain combines TRBV6-5 with TRBJ1-5, with D possibly TRBD1 on 5 matching bases. V lost 0 bases and J 3 bases, leaving 9 bases between the germline ends. CDR3 length equals 15 residues. Germline V gives CDR1 MNHEY, CDR2 SVGAGI. The CDR3 sequence is CASSYSRGNNQPQHF. The CDR3 region has the DNA TGTGCCAGCAGTTACTCGAGGGGAAACAATCAGCCCCAGCATTTT.

The J gene is TRBJ2-5, the V gene TRBV7-6; TRBD2 matches at 11 bases. Germline V CDR1 and CDR2: SGHVS, FNYEAQ. The V segment lost 5 bases and the J segment 5 bases; nucleotides outside the gene matches: 13. The CDR3 length is 17 residues. In DNA form, the CDR3 reads TGTGCCAGCAGCCCGAGCTTAGCGGGAGGGCGAAGGGAGACCCAGTACTTC. Its protein product is CASSPSLAGGRRETQYF.

The V gene is TRBV10-3, the J gene TRBJ2-1; the match to TRBD2 covers 10 bases. J gave up 8 bases and V 5 bases, and 12 bases lay outside the gene matches. Germline values: CDR1 ENHRY, CDR2 SYGVKD. The CDR3 is 16 amino acids. CDR3 DNA: TGTGCCATCAGTAACTCACGGAGCGGGAGGGCTGATGAGCAGTTCTTC. This translates into CAISNSRSGRADEQFF.

The rearrangement links TRBV6-6 to TRBJ2-5, with 7 bases matching TRBD2. V dropped 7 bases and J dropped 3; count of bases not matched to a gene: 11. This CDR3 has 15 amino acids. The germline gives CDR1 MNHNY, CDR2 SVGAGI (reference sequence). The CDR3 is CASTYSQLAEETQYF. The CDR3 region has the DNA TGTGCCAGCACCTACTCCCAGCTAGCGGAAGAGACCCAGTACTTC.

The gene calls are TRBV5-1 and TRBJ2-1; D might be TRBD2 (5 bases). The CDR3 consists of 16 residues. Trimming shortened V by 4 bases and J by 3 bases, and 17 bases separated the two germline ends. CDR1 SGHRS and CDR2 YFSETQ come from the germline V gene. CDR3 DNA sequence: TGCGCCAGCAGCCCCATCGGTACGGGAATCTACAATGAGCAGTTCTTC. The encoded protein is CASSPIGTGIYNEQFF. Based on the CDR3 plus reference TRBV5-1 and TRBJ2-1, the full variable domain is KAGVTQTPRYLIKTRGQQVTLSCSPISGHRSVSWYQQTPGQGLQFLFEYFSETQRNKGNFPGRFSGRQFSNSRSEMNVSTLELGDSALYLCASSPIGTGIYNEQFFGPGTRLTVL.

About this clone itself: The junction departs from germline at one end; a sequencing error may be responsible. The CDR3 nucleotides read TGTGCCAGCAGCTTGCCCCGGGGGCAGGACTATGGCTACACCTTC. As protein: CASSLPRGQDYGYTF. The V gene is TRBV5-3, the J gene TRBJ1-2; perhaps TRBD1 as D (6 bases). TRBV5-3 qualifies as an ORF whose function is uncertain. The CDR3 extends over 15 amino acids.

The chain is built from TRBV5-1 and TRBJ2-1, with 7 bases identical to TRBD1. Trimming cost V 9 bases and J 7 bases; bases outside gene matches: 10. Germline-derived CDR1 and CDR2 are SGHRS and YFSETQ. The CDR3 length is 13 residues. CDR3 amino acids: CATSSRGNNEQFF. The CDR3 bases are TGCGCCACCTCTTCCAGGGGGAATAATGAGCAGTTCTTC.

V usage is TRBV11-3 and J usage is TRBJ2-2; D uncertain. CDR1 and CDR2 from the germline V gene are SGHNT and YENEEA. The CDR3 has 13 residues. The ends were cut back, 5 bases at V and 8 bases at J, with 12 bases in the middle. The CDR3 DNA reads TGTGCCAGCAGCCCAGACTTCCCGGGGGAGCTGTTTTTT. It specifies CASSPDFPGELFF.

The chain links TRBV6-1 to TRBJ2-3, with 7 bases lining up with TRBD2. V trimming: 11 bases; J trimming: 8 bases; junction bases outside the gene matches: 13. The CDR3 runs to 13 residues. Looked up from germline, CDR1 is MNHNS and CDR2 is SASEGT. CDR3 in DNA: TGTGCCGGACTACTTAGCGGGTCCGTTACGCAGTATTTT. It encodes CAGLLSGSVTQYF.

The V and J genes are TRBV29-1 and TRBJ2-3; D tentatively reads TRBD1 or TRBD2 (5 bases each). The CDR3 runs 13 residues. Germline V lookup: CDR1 SQVTM, CDR2 ANQGSEA. Trimming left V 7 bases short and J 0 bases short, with 11 bases between. CDR3 in amino acids: CSAAGTSTDTQYF. The DNA for the CDR3 is TGCAGCGCCGCCGGGACCAGCACAGATACGCAGTATTTT.

CDR3 sequence: CASSPGTGVGDTQYF. CDR3 bases: TGTGCCAGCAGCCCGGGGACAGGGGTTGGAGATACGCAGTATTTT. V is TRBV13 and J is TRBJ2-3, with 10 bases matching TRBD1. From germline, CDR1 is PRHDT and CDR2 FYEKMQ (reference sequence). With V trimmed by 5 bases and J by 5 bases, 7 bases remained unmatched. This CDR3 comprises 15 residues.